These 20 T cell receptor beta chains share one sample of origin, sequenced in a study of cytomegalovirus exposure and HLA in healthy donors (dated by TCRdb to 2017 to 2019). Library method: the immunoSEQ multiplex PCR assay. A mixture of 60 forward primers for TCR Vbeta segments and 13 reverse primers for TCR Jbeta segments was used in the multiplex PCR. Entries here come from immuneACCESS through TCRdb and include only in-frame sequences with V and J called. Some clones fail to appear in such tables; in the studies checked, an unresolved V gene covers under half of the shortfall, and the cause of the remainder is unknown. The sample profile shows approximately 100,000 clones; 60% to 85% of them were found once. The ten largest clones take up roughly 17% of the sample. The source material was PBMCs. The receptors here all came from a man aged 55 to 70 in good health and CMV-seropositive.

The chain uses TRBV7-8 and TRBJ1-3; no clear D. The V gene lost 5 bases and the J gene lost 0 bases, with 17 bases spanning the gap. The germline CDR1 and CDR2 sequences are SGHVS and FQNEAQ. This CDR3 is 17 amino acids long. The CDR3 loop is CASSLMGTSSSGNTIYF. The CDR3, as DNA: TGTGCCAGCAGCCTAATGGGCACAAGCTCCTCTGGAAACACCATATATTTT.

This chain uses TRBV6-6 with TRBJ1-2, with D unclear. Germline loops: CDR1 MNHNY, CDR2 SVGAGI (reference sequence). This CDR3 contains 16 residues. Trimming shortened V by 8 bases and J by 4 bases, and 23 bases separated the two germline ends. The CDR3 DNA follows: TGTGCCAGCTTAGTTGGGAGGGCGCCAATAGGCTATGGCTACACCTTC. It specifies CASLVGRAPIGYGYTF.

The chain couples TRBV5-4 to TRBJ2-5, with 7 positions matching TRBD1. V lost 4 bases to trimming and J lost 4 bases; unmatched junction nucleotides: 7. Germline V gives CDR1 SGHNT, CDR2 YYREEE (reference sequence). The CDR3 runs 14 residues. The CDR3 DNA reads as TGTGCCAGCAGCCTTCGACAGGGTATAGAGACCCAGTACTTC. It yields the protein CASSLRQGIETQYF. The whole variable domain, remainder taken from reference TRBV5-4 and TRBJ2-5, is ETGVTQSPTHLIKTRGQQVTLRCSSQSGHNTVSWYQQALGQGPQFIFQYYREEENGRGNFPPRFSGLQFPNYSSELNVNALELDDSALYLCASSLRQGIETQYFGPGTRLLVL.

This chain connects TRBV29-1 to TRBJ1-4; 11 nucleotides line up with TRBD1. Germline V CDR1 and CDR2: SQVTM, ANQGSEA. The CDR3 runs to 13 residues. Trimming took 7 bases from V and 7 from J; bases not matched to a gene: 5. The CDR3 sequence: CSAGGTGGEKLFF. In DNA, the CDR3 is TGCAGCGCTGGCGGGACAGGGGGTGAAAAACTGTTTTTT.

CDR3 region: CAFPLRGSTDTQYF. CDR3 coding DNA: TGTGCCTTCCCTTTGAGGGGGAGCACAGATACGCAGTATTTT. The genes are TRBV30 and TRBJ2-3, with D maybe TRBD1 (6 bases). The CDR3 is 14 residues long. Germline values: CDR1 GTSNPN, CDR2 SVGIG (reference sequence). Trimming removed 7 bases at V and 0 bases at J, with 14 bases between.

The V call is TRBV5-4, the J call TRBJ2-3; 7 positions agree with TRBD1. Looked up from germline, CDR1 is SGHNT and CDR2 is YYREEE (reference sequence). Germline trimming cut 0 bases from V and 2 bases from J; bases unmatched to any gene: 3. The CDR3 is made up of 15 amino acids. Here the CDR3 DNA reads TGTGCCAGCAGCTTGGGAGGGACAGACACAGATACGCAGTATTTT. It translates to CASSLGGTDTDTQYF.

The rearrangement uses TRBV18 and TRBJ2-1; D is unclear. CDR1 KGHSH and CDR2 LQKENI come from the germline V gene. V was shortened by 5 bases and J by 5 bases, with 4 bases between the two germline ends. CDR3 length equals 11 residues. The CDR3 DNA follows: TGTGCCAGCTCATCCGACAATGAGCAGTTCTTC. Its translation is CASSSDNEQFF.

The chain recombines TRBV7-2 with TRBJ2-2; the D gene is possibly TRBD1 (6 bases). V was trimmed by 5 bases and J by 1 base, leaving 11 bases between them. Per the germline V gene, CDR1 is SGHTA and CDR2 is FQGNSA. The CDR3 contains 15 residues. The CDR3 DNA sequence: TGTGCCAGCAGCCCCGACAGGCGGAACACCGGGGAGCTGTTTTTT. Amino acid sequence: CASSPDRRNTGELFF.

The genes are TRBV12-5 and TRBJ2-3; 12 nucleotides match TRBD1. Germline lookup yields CDR1 LGHNT and CDR2 FRNRAP. This CDR3 region has 17 residues. V lost 8 bases, J lost 0 bases, and 9 bases stayed unmatched. The CDR3 reads CASKGGTGGASTDTQYF. Written as DNA, the CDR3 is TGTGCTAGTAAGGGGGGGACAGGGGGCGCAAGCACAGATACGCAGTATTTT. Full variable domain (missing parts from reference TRBV12-5 and TRBJ2-3): DARVTQTPRHKVTEMGQEVTMRCQPILGHNTVFWYRQTMMQGLELLAYFRNRAPLDDSGMPKDRFSAEMPDATLATLKIQPSEPRDSAVYFCASKGGTGGASTDTQYFGPGTRLTVL.

V usage is TRBV5-5 and J usage is TRBJ2-3, with unresolved D. The CDR3 totals 15 residues. V shed 4 bases and J shed 0 bases, with 12 bases lying between them. Germline V gene data show CDR1 as SGHKS and CDR2 as YYEKEE (reference sequence). The CDR3 DNA follows: TGTGCCAGCAGCGCCGTTCAGGCTAGCACAGATACGCAGTATTTT. It is translated as CASSAVQASTDTQYF. The complete variable domain, with remaining parts taken from reference TRBV5-5 and TRBJ2-3, reads DAGVTQSPTHLIKTRGQQVTLRCSPISGHKSVSWYQQVLGQGPQFIFQYYEKEERGRGNFPDRFSARQFPNYSSELNVNALLLGDSALYLCASSAVQASTDTQYFGPGTRLTVL.

This chain joins TRBV18 and TRBJ1-1; maybe TRBD1 (5 bases). V lost 3 bases and J lost 1, with 9 bases in between. The CDR3 has 14 amino acids. CDR1 is KGHSH and CDR2 is LQKENI in the germline V gene. CDR3 bases: TGTGCCAGCTCACCTACTACAGGGAACACTGAAGCTTTCTTT. As protein: CASSPTTGNTEAFF.

The rearrangement links TRBV4-1 to TRBJ2-2; TRBD1 agrees at 7 bases. In germline, CDR1 is MGHRA, CDR2 YSYEKL. J gave up 0 bases and V 0 bases, and 4 bases lay outside the gene matches. The CDR3 has 17 residues. The CDR3 here is CASSQDADRTNTGELFF. For the CDR3, the DNA is TGCGCCAGCAGCCAAGATGCGGACAGGACGAACACCGGGGAGCTGTTTTTT.

The chain uses TRBV7-6 and TRBJ1-1, with D tentatively TRBD1 (5 bases). The germline gives CDR1 SGHVS, CDR2 FNYEAQ. Deletions cut 7 bases from V and 1 base from J, with 10 bases between. This CDR3 comprises 13 residues. DNA for the CDR3: TGTGCCAGCACCCCCGGGGGGAACACTGAAGCTTTCTTT. Protein product: CASTPGGNTEAFF.

This chain uses TRBV6-1 with TRBJ2-5; the match to TRBD2 covers 8 bases. Germline assignment: CDR1 MNHNS and CDR2 SASEGT. V lost 3 bases and J lost 4; bases outside the gene matches: 4. The length of the CDR3 is 14 residues. CDR3 sequence: CASSDKRGRETQYF. The CDR3 DNA reads TGTGCCAGCAGTGATAAGCGGGGGAGAGAGACCCAGTACTTC.

This clone was observed a single time. The junction does not match germline at one end; this may be a read error. CDR3 region: CASSPSGGPYEQCF. In DNA, the CDR3 is TGTGCCAGCAGTCCTAGCGGGGGACCCTACGAGCAGTGCTTC. V and J are TRBV27 and TRBJ2-7; the match to TRBD2 covers 10 bases. There are 14 residues in the CDR3. Germline V gene data show CDR1 as MNHEY and CDR2 as SMNVEV (reference sequence).

This chain uses TRBV4-1 with TRBJ2-2; D unresolved. This CDR3 contains 12 residues. Germline V gives CDR1 MGHRA, CDR2 YSYEKL. Trimming shortened V by 0 bases and J by 10 bases, and 6 bases separated the two germline ends. The CDR3, as DNA: TGCGCCAGCAGCCAAGACTGGGCGGAGCTGTTTTTT. It yields the protein CASSQDWAELFF.

CDR3 DNA: TGTGCCAGCAGCTTGGATACACGGGGCACTGAAGCTTTCTTT. Translation gives CASSLDTRGTEAFF. V usage is TRBV5-4 and J usage is TRBJ1-1; D is ambiguous. CDR3 size: 14 residues. The germline gives CDR1 SGHNT, CDR2 YYREEE (reference sequence). V was pared by 0 bases and J by 4 bases, with 10 bases between.

The chain uses TRBV5-1 and TRBJ2-1; 10 bases line up with TRBD2. CDR1 SGHRS and CDR2 YFSETQ come from the germline V gene. The CDR3 sequence is 15 residues long. Trimming cost V 9 bases and J 4 bases; bases outside gene matches: 10. CDR3 nucleotides: TGCGCCACCCAGCTCGGGACTAGCGTTTACAATGAGCAGTTCTTC. Its protein is CATQLGTSVYNEQFF.

In its sample, this clone was seen once. The V and J genes are TRBV29-1 and TRBJ2-7; TRBD1 matches at 7 bases. The V and J ends lost 5 bases and 2 bases, in that order; junction bases with no gene match: 9. Looked up from germline, CDR1 is SQVTM and CDR2 is ANQGSEA. CDR3 length: 14 residues. The CDR3 spells CSVTRYRGAYEQYF. The CDR3 DNA sequence: TGCAGCGTTACCCGATACAGGGGCGCCTACGAGCAGTACTTC.

J is TRBJ2-5 and V is TRBV7-9, with D maybe TRBD1 (6 bases). The CDR3 sequence is 14 residues long. Germline CDR1 reads SEHNR; CDR2 reads FQNEAQ (reference sequence). The V gene lost 3 bases and the J gene lost 2 bases, with 10 bases spanning the gap. In DNA form, the CDR3 reads TGTGCCAGCAGCTTTACAGGGTTGCAAGAGACCCAGTACTTC. This encodes CASSFTGLQETQYF.